These T cell receptor beta chains were read from a single sample in a study of blood T cell dynamics during melanoma immunotherapy. Measured with immunoSEQ multiplex PCR; TCRdb has only the in-frame clones, and not every one. The data contain approximately 11,000 clones, approximately 84% of them singletons. The sequencing used blood, collected from a patient treated with checkpoint blockade. Receptors were obtained from a human donor with melanoma. Each CDR3 is given with its conserved first and last residue. The order of the fields is clone size, D gene, V gene, J gene, CDR3 DNA, CDR3 protein. The D gene is left open where the match is weak. Clone size is shown for a subset of rows, as once, few, many or a class of expanded clone.

-	-	TRBV12-5	TRBJ2-7	TGTGCTAGTGGTTTGGGCCAGTACGAGCAGTACTTC	CASGLGQYEQYF
-	-	TRBV5-6	TRBJ2-3	TGTGCCAGCAGCTTGGTCGGGGACACCCACGTCAGGGATACGCAGTATTTT	CASSLVGDTHVRDTQYF
-	-	TRBV19	TRBJ2-2	TGTGCCAGTAGTAGCCCGGAAGGGGGTTTGACCGGGGAGCTGTTTTTT	CASSSPEGGLTGELFF
-	TRBD2	TRBV4-1	TRBJ2-4	TGCGCCAGCAGCCCGGGACTAGCGGGGGGGCGAACCAAAAACATTCAGTACTTC	CASSPGLAGGRTKNIQYF
-	TRBD2	TRBV5-6	TRBJ2-1	TGTGCCAGCGGCGGGGGGGCCGAAAATGAGCAGTTCTTC	CASGGGAENEQFF
-	TRBD1	TRBV7-3	TRBJ1-1	TGTGCCAGCAGCCAGGGACAGGGAAAGAACACTGAAGCTTTCTTT	CASSQGQGKNTEAFF
few	-	TRBV4-1	TRBJ2-5	TGCGCCAGCAGTCCCACCCTGGGCAGGGGAAGGGAGACCCAGTACTTC	CASSPTLGRGRETQYF
-	-	TRBV28	TRBJ2-4	TGTGCCAGCACCCCCGGAGGGCCGGGGCACATTCAGTACTTC	CASTPGGPGHIQYF
-	TRBD2	TRBV11-3	TRBJ2-1	TGTGCCAGCAGCTTAGTTTTGCGGGGGGGCTACAATGAGCAGTTCTTC	CASSLVLRGGYNEQFF
-	-	TRBV19	TRBJ2-3	TGTGCCAGTAGTTCCCCTCCCGATAACACAGATACGCAGTATTTT	CASSSPPDNTDTQYF
-	-	TRBV7-9	TRBJ1-1	TGTGCCAGCAGAGGGTTATTTTCAGAGATGAACACTGAAGCTTTCTTT	CASRGLFSEMNTEAFF
-	TRBD1	TRBV9	TRBJ2-7	TGTGCCAGCAGCGTCGGACAGGGAACAAAGGCCTACGAGCAGTACTTC	CASSVGQGTKAYEQYF
-	TRBD2	TRBV7-7	TRBJ2-2	TGTGCCAGCAGCCGTCTGCGGGGGGGCACCGGGGAGCTGTTTTTT	CASSRLRGGTGELFF
once	-	TRBV20-1	TRBJ1-2	TGCAGTGCCCATGACAACTATGGCTACACCTTC	CSAHDNYGYTF
-	-	TRBV6-5	TRBJ1-4	TGTGCCAGCAGTTCCAGGGGAACTAATGAAAAACTGTTTTTT	CASSSRGTNEKLFF
-	-	TRBV29-1	TRBJ2-3	TGCAGCGGGACCGGACAGAGCACAGATACGCAGTATTTT	CSGTGQSTDTQYF
-	TRBD1	TRBV6-5	TRBJ2-1	TGTGCCAGCAGTTACTCTGGACAGGGCCAGTTCTTC	CASSYSGQGQFF
-	TRBD1	TRBV4-2	TRBJ2-7	TGTGCCAGCAGCCTCGGGCAGGGGGCCTCCTACGAGCAGTACTTC	CASSLGQGASYEQYF
once	TRBD2	TRBV7-2	TRBJ2-1	TGTGCCAGCAGCCCCCGACTAGCGGGGGAGGTTAGGAATGAGCAGTTCTTC	CASSPRLAGEVRNEQFF
-	-	TRBV5-4	TRBJ2-5	TGTGCCAGCAGGTTCGCCGGGGGGCGGCAAGAGACCCAGTACTTC	CASRFAGGRQETQYF
-	-	TRBV9	TRBJ2-5	TGTGCCAGCAGCGTAGATGACAGGACGCAAGAGACCCAGTACTTC	CASSVDDRTQETQYF
-	TRBD2	TRBV10-3	TRBJ2-7	TGTGCCATCAGTGTGGGGACTAGCAAGGGCTACGAGCAGTACTTC	CAISVGTSKGYEQYF
-	-	TRBV11-1	TRBJ2-5	TGTGCCAGCAGCGCGGACAGGAGGGGGGAGACCCAGTACTTC	CASSADRRGETQYF
-	-	TRBV7-8	TRBJ2-5	TGTGCCAGCAGCTTAGGAAGGACGGGCCAAGAGACCCAGTACTTC	CASSLGRTGQETQYF
-	-	TRBV5-6	TRBJ1-2	TGTGCCAGCAGCATGTTGGGGGCGTCGGATGAGGGCTACACCTTC	CASSMLGASDEGYTF
-	-	TRBV5-4	TRBJ2-1	TGTGCCAGCAGCCCCTATGCGGGGTCCTCCTACAATGAGCAGTTCTTC	CASSPYAGSSYNEQFF
few	-	TRBV21-1	TRBJ1-2	TGTGCCAGCAACCCGGGCAGGGGAGGGTTAGGGAACTATGGCTACACCTTC	CASNPGRGGLGNYGYTF
-	-	TRBV9	TRBJ1-2	TGTGCCAGCAGCGTAGGGGTAAACTATGGCTACACCTTC	CASSVGVNYGYTF
-	TRBD1	TRBV5-8	TRBJ2-7	TGTGCCAGCAGCTTCTTGGGACAGGACTTCTCCTACGAGCAGTACTTC	CASSFLGQDFSYEQYF
-	-	TRBV15	TRBJ2-1	TGTGCCACCAACCCCGGGACACGAGACAATGAGCAGTTCTTC	CATNPGTRDNEQFF
-	TRBD2	TRBV7-3	TRBJ2-1	TGTGCCAGCAGCTCGACTAGCGGGGACTACAATGAGCAGTTCTTC	CASSSTSGDYNEQFF
-	TRBD1	TRBV11-1	TRBJ1-2	TGTGCCAGCAGCTTACGGCCAGGGGGCACCTATGGCTACACCTTC	CASSLRPGGTYGYTF
-	-	TRBV5-6	TRBJ1-5	TGTGCCAGCAACTCACACGGGGCAGGGGATCAGCCCCAGCATTTT	CASNSHGAGDQPQHF
-	-	TRBV4-3	TRBJ2-7	TGCGCCAGCAGCCAAGATAGGTGGGACTACGAGCAGTACTTC	CASSQDRWDYEQYF
-	TRBD1	TRBV18	TRBJ2-2	TGTGCCAGCTCCCCGGTAGGACAGGGCGGAACCGGGGAGCTGTTTTTT	CASSPVGQGGTGELFF
few	TRBD1	TRBV6-1	TRBJ1-6	TGTGCCAGCAACCTACAGGGGAATTCACCCCTCCACTTT	CASNLQGNSPLHF
-	TRBD1	TRBV11-2	TRBJ1-2	TGTGCCAGCAGCTTAGTTGGGACAGAAAGTGGCTACACCTTC	CASSLVGTESGYTF
few	-	TRBV7-9	TRBJ2-3	TGTGCCAGCAGCCTCCGAACTAATCAAAAAGATACGCAGTATTTT	CASSLRTNQKDTQYF
-	-	TRBV4-3	TRBJ1-3	TGCGCCAGCAGCCAAGAGATAGGAAACACCATATATTTT	CASSQEIGNTIYF
few	TRBD1	TRBV5-6	TRBJ2-7	TGTGCCAGCAGCTCCCGTGGACAGGGGGCGTCCTACGAGCAGTACTTC	CASSSRGQGASYEQYF
-	TRBD2	TRBV7-2	TRBJ2-5	TGTGCCAGCAGCTTAGGAGGCGGGGGGAAAGAGACCCAGTACTTC	CASSLGGGGKETQYF
once	-	TRBV7-3	TRBJ2-2	TGTGCCAGCAGCTCCTCGAACACCGGGGAGCTGTTTTTT	CASSSSNTGELFF
-	-	TRBV4-3	TRBJ2-7	TGCGCCAGCAGCCAAGATACCGGGCCACAGTACTTC	CASSQDTGPQYF
-	TRBD2	TRBV12-5	TRBJ2-1	TGTGCTAGCTCCTTGAGCGGGGGGGCGGGTGAGCAGTTCTTC	CASSLSGGAGEQFF
-	-	TRBV19	TRBJ2-7	TGTGCCACCTCGGACCGACACCCCTACGAGCAGTACTTC	CATSDRHPYEQYF
-	-	TRBV5-7	TRBJ1-5	TGTGCCAGCACCATAACAGATGGGTGGGGCCATAGCAATCAGCCCCAGCATTTT	CASTITDGWGHSNQPQHF
-	TRBD2	TRBV7-3	TRBJ2-5	TGTGCCAGCAGCTTATCCAGTAGCGGGGGTGAGACCCAGTACTTC	CASSLSSSGGETQYF
-	TRBD1	TRBV5-1	TRBJ1-3	TGCGCCAGCAGCTTGGCGGGACAGGGTAGAAACACCATATATTTT	CASSLAGQGRNTIYF
once	-	TRBV9	TRBJ2-5	TGTGCCAGCAGCCCCCCCCTCTACTTTCAGTACTTC	CASSPPLYFQYF
-	-	TRBV14	TRBJ2-5	TGTGCCAGCAGCCAAGGGGCGGTCCTACAAGAGACCCAGTACTTC	CASSQGAVLQETQYF
-	TRBD2	TRBV7-3	TRBJ2-1	TGTGCCAGCAGCTTAACCCTAGCGGGGTACAATGAGCAGTTCTTC	CASSLTLAGYNEQFF